This TCR beta chain was identified in a study of cytomegalovirus exposure and HLA in healthy donors. General study findings and limits: With later analysis, a missense DCLRE1C variant became linked to TCR beta V- and J-gene trimming.

Germline CDR1 reads SGHRS; CDR2 reads YFSETQ. This CDR3 is built from 16 residues. V lost 1 base to trimming and J lost 2 bases, with 15 bases between them. Concerning this clone: Antigen unknown.

Vbeta (60) and Jbeta (13) primers were used in the PCR. Repertoires were generated with immunoSEQ multiplex PCR, while TCRdb's copy carries only in-frame clones and drops some. The sample holds about 58,000 clones. This chain links TRBV5-1 with TRBJ2-5; TRBD1 is a possible D gene (6 bases). This TCR came from a woman under 30 in good health and CMV-seronegative. Sequences were obtained from PBMCs. CDR3 sequence (DNA): TGCGCCAGCAGCTTGAATTCAGGACAGTGGCAAGAGACCCAGTACTTC. Translated: CASSLNSGQWQETQYF.